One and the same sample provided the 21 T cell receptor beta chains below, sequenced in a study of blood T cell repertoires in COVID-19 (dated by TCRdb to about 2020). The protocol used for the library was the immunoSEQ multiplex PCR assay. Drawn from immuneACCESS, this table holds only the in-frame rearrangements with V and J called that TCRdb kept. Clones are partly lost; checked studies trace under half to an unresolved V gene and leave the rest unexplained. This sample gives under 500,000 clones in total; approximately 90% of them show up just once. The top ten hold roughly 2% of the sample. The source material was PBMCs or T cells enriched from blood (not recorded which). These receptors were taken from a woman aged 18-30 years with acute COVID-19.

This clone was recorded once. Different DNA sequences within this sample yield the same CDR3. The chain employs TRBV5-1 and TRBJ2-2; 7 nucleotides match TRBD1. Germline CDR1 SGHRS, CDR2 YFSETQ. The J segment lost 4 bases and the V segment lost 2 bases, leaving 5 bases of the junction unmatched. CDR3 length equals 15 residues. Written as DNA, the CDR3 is TGCGCCAGCAGCTTATCACAGGGGTCCACCGGGGAGCTGTTTTTT. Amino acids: CASSLSQGSTGELFF.

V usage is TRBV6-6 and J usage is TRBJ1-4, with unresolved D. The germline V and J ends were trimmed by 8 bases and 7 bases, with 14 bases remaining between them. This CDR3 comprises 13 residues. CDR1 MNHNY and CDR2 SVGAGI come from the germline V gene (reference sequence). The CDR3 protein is CASVQDRGEKLFF. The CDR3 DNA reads TGTGCCAGCGTTCAGGACCGGGGTGAAAAACTGTTTTTT.

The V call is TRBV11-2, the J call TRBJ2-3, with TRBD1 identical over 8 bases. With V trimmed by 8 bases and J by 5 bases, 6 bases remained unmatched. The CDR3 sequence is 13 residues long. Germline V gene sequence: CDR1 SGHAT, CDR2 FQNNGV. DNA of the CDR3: TGTGCCAGCGGTCAGGGGGCGGGAGATACGCAGTATTTT. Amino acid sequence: CASGQGAGDTQYF.

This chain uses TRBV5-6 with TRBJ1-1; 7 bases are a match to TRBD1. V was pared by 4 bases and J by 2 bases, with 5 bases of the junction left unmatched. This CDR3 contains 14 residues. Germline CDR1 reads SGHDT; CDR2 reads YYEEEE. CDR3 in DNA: TGTGCCAGCAGCCAACAGGGGCCCAACACTGAAGCTTTCTTT. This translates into CASSQQGPNTEAFF.

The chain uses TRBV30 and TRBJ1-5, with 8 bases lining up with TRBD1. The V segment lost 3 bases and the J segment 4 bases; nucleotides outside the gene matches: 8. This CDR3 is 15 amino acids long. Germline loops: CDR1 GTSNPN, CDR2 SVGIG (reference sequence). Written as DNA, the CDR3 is TGTGCCTGGAGACCCTTAGACAGGGGAAATCAGCCCCAGCATTTT. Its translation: CAWRPLDRGNQPQHF. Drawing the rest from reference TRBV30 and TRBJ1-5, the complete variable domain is SQTIHQWPATLVQPVGSPLSLECTVEGTSNPNLYWYRQAAGRGLQLLFYSVGIGQISSEVPQNLSASRPQDRQFILSSKKLLLSDSGFYLCAWRPLDRGNQPQHFGDGTRLSIL.

The CDR3 reads CASITGSPVDTQYF. The CDR3 bases are TGTGCCAGCATTACCGGGTCGCCCGTGGATACGCAGTATTTT. The chain recombines TRBV2 with TRBJ2-3; D not resolved. V was shortened by 7 bases and J by 6 bases, with 17 bases between the two germline ends. The CDR3 has 14 amino acids. Germline CDR1 and CDR2: SNHLY and FYNNEI.

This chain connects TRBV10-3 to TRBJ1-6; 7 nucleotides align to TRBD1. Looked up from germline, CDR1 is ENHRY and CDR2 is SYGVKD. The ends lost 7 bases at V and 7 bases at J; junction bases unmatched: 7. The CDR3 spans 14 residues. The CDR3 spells CAIKSGTENSPLHF. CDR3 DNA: TGTGCCATCAAGTCCGGGACAGAAAATTCACCCCTCCACTTT.

The CDR3 loop is CASSRTAGDSGNTIYF. CDR3 DNA: TGCGCCAGCAGCCGCACGGCAGGCGACTCTGGAAACACCATATATTTT. The rearrangement uses TRBV5-1 and TRBJ1-3, with unresolved D. The V gene's germline CDR1 is SGHRS and CDR2 YFSETQ. The CDR3 loop spans 16 amino acids. V lost 4 bases and J 0 bases, leaving 14 bases between the germline ends.

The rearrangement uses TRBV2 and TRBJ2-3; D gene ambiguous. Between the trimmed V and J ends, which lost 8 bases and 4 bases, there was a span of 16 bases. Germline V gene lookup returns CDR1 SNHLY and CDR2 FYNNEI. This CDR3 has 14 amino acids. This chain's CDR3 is CASASLLVSDTQYF. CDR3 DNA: TGTGCCAGCGCTTCTTTGCTAGTCTCAGATACGCAGTATTTT.

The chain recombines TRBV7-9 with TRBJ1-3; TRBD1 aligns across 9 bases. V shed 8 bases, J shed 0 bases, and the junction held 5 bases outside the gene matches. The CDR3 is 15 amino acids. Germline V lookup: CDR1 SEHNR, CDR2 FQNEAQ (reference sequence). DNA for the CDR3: TGTGCCAGCTCGGGACAGGGCGGCTCTGGAAACACCATATATTTT. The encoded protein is CASSGQGGSGNTIYF.

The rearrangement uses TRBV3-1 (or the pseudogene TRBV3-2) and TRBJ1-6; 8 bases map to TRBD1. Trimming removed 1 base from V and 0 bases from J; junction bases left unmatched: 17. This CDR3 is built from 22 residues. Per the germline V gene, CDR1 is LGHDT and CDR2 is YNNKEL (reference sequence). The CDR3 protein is CASSQVVTRDRSASSYNSPLHF. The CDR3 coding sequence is TGTGCCAGCAGCCAAGTGGTCACACGGGACAGGTCTGCCAGCTCCTATAATTCACCCCTCCACTTT.

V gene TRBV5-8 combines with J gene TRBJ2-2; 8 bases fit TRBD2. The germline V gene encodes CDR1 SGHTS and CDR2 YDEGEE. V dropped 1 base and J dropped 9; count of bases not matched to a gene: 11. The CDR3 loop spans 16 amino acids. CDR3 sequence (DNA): TGTGCCAGCAGCTTGAGGCGGGTAGCGGGACCGAGGGAGCTGTTTTTT. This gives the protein CASSLRRVAGPRELFF.

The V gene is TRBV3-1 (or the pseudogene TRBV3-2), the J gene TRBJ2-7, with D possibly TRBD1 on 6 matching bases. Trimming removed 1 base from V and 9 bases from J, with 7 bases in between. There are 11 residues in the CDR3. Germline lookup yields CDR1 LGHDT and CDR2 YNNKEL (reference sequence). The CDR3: CASSQGGGQYF. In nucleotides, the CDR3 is TGTGCCAGCAGCCAAGGAGGGGGGCAGTACTTC.

CDR3 in amino acids: CAWSVMPGWSTNEKLFF. CDR3 nucleotides: TGTGCCTGGAGTGTGATGCCAGGGTGGTCGACTAATGAAAAACTGTTTTTT. The chain carries TRBV30 and TRBJ1-4; tentatively, D is TRBD1 (5 bases). V was trimmed by 0 bases and J by 2 bases, leaving 16 bases between them. This CDR3 spans 17 amino acids. The V gene's germline CDR1 is GTSNPN and CDR2 SVGIG (reference sequence).

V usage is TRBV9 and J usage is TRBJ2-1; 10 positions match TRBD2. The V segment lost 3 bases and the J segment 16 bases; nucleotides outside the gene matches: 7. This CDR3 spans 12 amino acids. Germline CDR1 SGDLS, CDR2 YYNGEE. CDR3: CASSDIAGGHFF. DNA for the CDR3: TGTGCCAGCAGCGATATAGCGGGGGGCCACTTCTTC.

The CDR3 coding sequence is TGTGCCACCAGCGACGAGGACAGGGGAAGAGCTTTCTTT. This translates into CATSDEDRGRAFF. The chain has TRBV15 and TRBJ1-1; TRBD1 matches 9 bases. Trimming cost V 5 bases and J 10 bases; bases outside gene matches: 8. This CDR3 comprises 13 residues. Per the germline V gene, CDR1 is LNHNV and CDR2 is YYDKDF (reference sequence).

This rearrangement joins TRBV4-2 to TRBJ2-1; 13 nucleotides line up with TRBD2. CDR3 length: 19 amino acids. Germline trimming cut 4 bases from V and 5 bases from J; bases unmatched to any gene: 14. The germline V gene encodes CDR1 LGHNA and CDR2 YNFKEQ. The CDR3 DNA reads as TGTGCCAGCAGCCCTCGACTAGCGGGGGGCCCTCACCAGGACAATGAGCAGTTCTTC. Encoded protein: CASSPRLAGGPHQDNEQFF.

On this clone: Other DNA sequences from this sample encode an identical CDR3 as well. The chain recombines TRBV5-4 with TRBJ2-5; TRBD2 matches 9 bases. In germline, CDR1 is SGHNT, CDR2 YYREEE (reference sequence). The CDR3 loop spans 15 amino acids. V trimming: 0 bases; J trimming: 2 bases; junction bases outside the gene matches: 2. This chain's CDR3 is CASSLATSGQETQYF. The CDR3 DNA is TGTGCCAGCAGCTTGGCCACTAGCGGGCAAGAGACCCAGTACTTC.

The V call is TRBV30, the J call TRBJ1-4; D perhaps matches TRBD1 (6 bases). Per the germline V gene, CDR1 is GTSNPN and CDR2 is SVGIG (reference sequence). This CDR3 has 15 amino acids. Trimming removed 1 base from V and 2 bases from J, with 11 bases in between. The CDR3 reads CAWSARGSTNEKLFF. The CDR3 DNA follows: TGTGCCTGGAGTGCGAGGGGGAGTACTAATGAAAAACTGTTTTTT. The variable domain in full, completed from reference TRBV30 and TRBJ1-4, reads SQTIHQWPATLVQPVGSPLSLECTVEGTSNPNLYWYRQAAGRGLQLLFYSVGIGQISSEVPQNLSASRPQDRQFILSSKKLLLSDSGFYLCAWSARGSTNEKLFFGSGTQLSVL.

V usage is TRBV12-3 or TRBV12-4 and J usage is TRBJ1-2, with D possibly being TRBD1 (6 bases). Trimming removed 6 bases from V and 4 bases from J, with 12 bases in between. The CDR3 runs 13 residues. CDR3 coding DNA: TGTGCCAGCAGACCAGACAGGAGCTATGGCTACACCTTC. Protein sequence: CASRPDRSYGYTF.

The CDR3 protein is CAFRDSISYEQYF. In DNA, the CDR3 is TGCGCCTTCCGGGACAGTATTTCCTACGAGCAGTACTTC. This chain joins TRBV10-2 and TRBJ2-7, with 7 bases aligning to TRBD1. Trimming cost V 11 bases and J 1 base; bases outside gene matches: 8. The CDR3 totals 13 residues. Per the germline V gene, CDR1 is WSHSY and CDR2 is SAAADI.